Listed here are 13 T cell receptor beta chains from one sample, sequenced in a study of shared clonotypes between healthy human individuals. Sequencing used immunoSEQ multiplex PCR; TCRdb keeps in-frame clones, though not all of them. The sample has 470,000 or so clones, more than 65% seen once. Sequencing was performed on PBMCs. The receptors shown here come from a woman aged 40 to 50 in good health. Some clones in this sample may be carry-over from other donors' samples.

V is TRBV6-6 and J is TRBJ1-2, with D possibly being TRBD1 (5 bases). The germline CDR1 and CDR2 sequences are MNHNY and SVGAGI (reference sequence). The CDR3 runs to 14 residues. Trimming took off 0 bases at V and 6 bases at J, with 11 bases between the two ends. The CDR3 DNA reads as TGTGCCAGCAGTTACTCGCCGGGGCGGGATGGCTACACCTTC. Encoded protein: CASSYSPGRDGYTF.

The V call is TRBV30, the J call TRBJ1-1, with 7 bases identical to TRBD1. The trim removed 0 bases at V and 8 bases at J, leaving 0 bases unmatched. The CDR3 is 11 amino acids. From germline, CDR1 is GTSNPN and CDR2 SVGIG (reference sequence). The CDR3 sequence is CAWSVQGEAFF. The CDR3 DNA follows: TGTGCCTGGAGTGTACAGGGGGAAGCTTTCTTT. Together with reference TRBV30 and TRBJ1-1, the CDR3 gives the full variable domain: SQTIHQWPATLVQPVGSPLSLECTVEGTSNPNLYWYRQAAGRGLQLLFYSVGIGQISSEVPQNLSASRPQDRQFILSSKKLLLSDSGFYLCAWSVQGEAFFGQGTRLTVV.

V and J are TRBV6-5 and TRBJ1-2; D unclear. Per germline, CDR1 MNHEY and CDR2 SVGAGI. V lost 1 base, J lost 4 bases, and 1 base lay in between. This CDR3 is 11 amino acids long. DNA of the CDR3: TGTGCCAGCAGTTACTTCTATGGCTACACCTTC. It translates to CASSYFYGYTF.

This chain's CDR3 is CASSQIRGRWETQYF. The DNA of the CDR3 is TGTGCCAGCAGCCAAATACGGGGACGGTGGGAGACCCAGTACTTC. V gene TRBV14 combines with J gene TRBJ2-5, with D perhaps being TRBD1 or TRBD2 (5 bases each). The CDR3 contains 15 residues. V shed 2 bases and J shed 5 bases, with 15 bases lying between them. Germline values: CDR1 SGHDN, CDR2 FVKESK. Using reference TRBV14 and TRBJ2-5 for the parts outside the CDR3, the full variable domain is EAGVTQFPSHSVIEKGQTVTLRCDPISGHDNLYWYRRVMGKEIKFLLHFVKESKQDESGMPNNRFLAERTGGTYSTLKVQPAELEDSGVYFCASSQIRGRWETQYFGPGTRLLVL.

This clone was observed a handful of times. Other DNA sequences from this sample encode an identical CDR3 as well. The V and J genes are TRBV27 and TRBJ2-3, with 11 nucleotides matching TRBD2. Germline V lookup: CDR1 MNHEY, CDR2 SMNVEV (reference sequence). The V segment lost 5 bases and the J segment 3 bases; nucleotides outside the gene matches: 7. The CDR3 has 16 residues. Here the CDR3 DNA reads TGTGCCAGCAGTCTAAGACTAGCGGGGAAAACAGATACGCAGTATTTT. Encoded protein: CASSLRLAGKTDTQYF.

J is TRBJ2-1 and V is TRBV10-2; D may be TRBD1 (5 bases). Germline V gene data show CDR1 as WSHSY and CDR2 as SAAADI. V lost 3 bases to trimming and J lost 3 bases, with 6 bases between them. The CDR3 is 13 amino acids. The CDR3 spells CASSEDSYNEQFF. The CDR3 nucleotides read TGCGCCAGCAGTGAAGACAGCTACAATGAGCAGTTCTTC.

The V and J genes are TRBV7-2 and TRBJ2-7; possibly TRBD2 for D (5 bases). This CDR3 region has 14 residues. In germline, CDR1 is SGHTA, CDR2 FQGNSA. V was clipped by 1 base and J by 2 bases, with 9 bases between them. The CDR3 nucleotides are TGTGCCAGCAGCTTAGGTTCGGGGACCTACGAGCAGTACTTC. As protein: CASSLGSGTYEQYF.

CDR3 sequence reads: CASSMGGNEQFF. CDR3 DNA: TGTGCCAGTAGTATGGGGGGGAATGAGCAGTTCTTC. V and J are TRBV19 and TRBJ2-1, with TRBD2 matching 7 bases. This CDR3 has 12 amino acids. Germline V CDR1 and CDR2: LNHDA, SQIVND (reference sequence). V was clipped by 3 bases and J by 7 bases; unmatched bases: 0.

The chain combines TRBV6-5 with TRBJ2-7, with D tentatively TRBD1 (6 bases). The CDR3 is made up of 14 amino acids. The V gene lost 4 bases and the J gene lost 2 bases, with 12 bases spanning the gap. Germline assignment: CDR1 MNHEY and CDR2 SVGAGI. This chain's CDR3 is CASSLKTGPYEQYF. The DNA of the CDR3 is TGTGCCAGCAGTTTGAAGACAGGACCCTACGAGCAGTACTTC.

The CDR3 loop is CASRDRASYNEQFF. For the CDR3, the DNA is TGTGCCAGCAGGGACAGGGCCTCCTACAATGAGCAGTTCTTC. The gene calls are TRBV28 and TRBJ2-1; 8 bases fit TRBD1. Germline values: CDR1 MDHEN, CDR2 SYDVKM. This CDR3 contains 14 residues. V was pared by 6 bases and J by 0 bases, with 1 base of the junction left unmatched.

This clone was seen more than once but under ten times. The CDR3 loop is CASSFGQGTYEQYF. The CDR3 DNA follows: TGTGCCAGCAGCTTCGGACAGGGGACCTACGAGCAGTACTTC. The genes are TRBV5-4 and TRBJ2-7; 9 bases agree with TRBD1. Germline V gene sequence: CDR1 SGHNT, CDR2 YYREEE (reference sequence). V trimming: 2 bases; J trimming: 2 bases; junction bases outside the gene matches: 2. The CDR3 consists of 14 residues. The variable domain in full, completed from reference TRBV5-4 and TRBJ2-7, reads ETGVTQSPTHLIKTRGQQVTLRCSSQSGHNTVSWYQQALGQGPQFIFQYYREEENGRGNFPPRFSGLQFPNYSSELNVNALELDDSALYLCASSFGQGTYEQYFGPGTRLTVT.

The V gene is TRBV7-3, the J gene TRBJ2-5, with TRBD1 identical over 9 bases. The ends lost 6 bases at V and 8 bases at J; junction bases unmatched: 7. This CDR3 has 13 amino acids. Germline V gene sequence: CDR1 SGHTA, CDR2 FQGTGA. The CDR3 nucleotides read TGTGCCAGCAGTCAGACAGGGGGAGGAACCCAGTACTTC. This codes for CASSQTGGGTQYF.

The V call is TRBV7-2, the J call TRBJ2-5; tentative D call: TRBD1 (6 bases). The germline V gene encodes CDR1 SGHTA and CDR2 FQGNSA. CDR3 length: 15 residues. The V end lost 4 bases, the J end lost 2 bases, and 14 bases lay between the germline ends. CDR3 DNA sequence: TGTGCCAGCAGCTCACAGTACAGGGTTCAAGAGACCCAGTACTTC. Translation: CASSSQYRVQETQYF.